Included here is one TCR beta chain sequence, with context. This entry comes from a study of blood T cell repertoires in COVID-19. Whole-study context: PBMCs, B-cell-depleted T cells, or T cells were the source of the cDNA or gDNA that made up the material.

This study enrolled people aged roughly 18 to 89 from approximately 25 US geographic areas. Profiling relied on immunoSEQ multiplex PCR, and the TCRdb table lists in-frame clones only, not all of them. The sample lists a few hundred thousand clones, roughly 88% occurring once. There are 20 residues in the CDR3. The germline V and J ends were trimmed by 3 bases and 0 bases, with 26 bases remaining between them. In germline, CDR1 is KGHSH, CDR2 LQKENI. The sequence was obtained from a woman aged 40 to 49 who had been exposed to COVID-19. The rearrangement joins TRBV18 to TRBJ1-1, with D perhaps TRBD1 (5 bases). The sample comprised PBMCs or T cells enriched from blood (not recorded which). In DNA form, the CDR3 reads TGTGCCAGCTCACCCTCGTTTAGGAGGGGACGCGGGAGATTGAACACTGAAGCTTTCTTT. Residues: CASSPSFRRGRGRLNTEAFF.